Below, 4 T cell receptor beta chains from the same sample are listed, as sequenced in a study of T cells in Graves' hyperthyroidism and ophthalmopathy. Amplification yielded TCR beta CDR3 regions, with RNA transcripts as the source. Using the HTBI primer set, a first-round RT-PCR was run on the TCR CDR3. TCRdb independently ran MiXCR on the multiplex PCR reads; one entry per CDR3 protein. This table has about 130,000 distinct CDR3 sequences, more than 20% appearing once. The sequenced sample was blood. The source is a woman aged 45-65 years with Graves' hyperthyroidism that later progressed to Graves' ophthalmopathy.

This clonotype was found a few times. This chain connects TRBV7-9 to TRBJ2-5; D assignment may be TRBD1 or TRBD2 (5 bases each). The germline V gene has CDR1 SEHNR and CDR2 FQNEAQ (reference sequence). CDR3 length equals 15 residues. V dropped 1 base and J dropped 3 bases, with 12 bases sitting between them. This chain's CDR3 is CASSLGGVAKETQYF. Here the CDR3 DNA reads TGTGCCAGCAGCTTAGGAGGGGTGGCGAAAGAGACCCAGTACTTC.

In regard to this clonotype: The final CDR3 position lacks the conserved phenylalanine or tryptophan, pointing to a likely read error. V gene TRBV6-1 combines with J gene TRBJ1-5; 9 bases are a match to TRBD1. The trim removed 5 bases at V and 3 bases at J, leaving 17 bases unmatched. The germline V gene has CDR1 MNHNS and CDR2 SASEGT. This CDR3 has 19 residues. The CDR3 bases are TGTGCCAGCAGTATCCGCCGGGACAGGGAAACCCTCCCCAATCAGCCCCAGCATCTT. The encoded protein is CASSIRRDRETLPNQPQHL.

The table lists this clonotype with a few counts. The chain joins TRBV6-7 to TRBJ2-1; weak D call: TRBD1 (8 bases). TRBV6-7 is labeled an ORF, and its function is uncertain. The CDR3 is made up of 15 amino acids. V gave up 6 bases and J gave up 3 bases, with 15 bases separating them. This CDR3 is CASRPGGQGYNEQFF. The CDR3 DNA reads as TGTGCCAGCAGGCCGGGAGGACAGGGCTACAATGAGCAGTTCTTC.

In its sample, this clonotype was seen many times. The V and J genes are TRBV20-1 and TRBJ2-7, with D unclear. The CDR3 loop spans 13 amino acids. CDR1 is DFQATT, CDR2 SNEGSKA, per germline (reference sequence). Trimming left V 6 bases short and J 1 base short, with 13 bases between. This chain's CDR3 is CSAHRLSSYEQYF. The CDR3 DNA follows: TGCAGTGCCCACCGCTTAAGTTCCTACGAGCAGTACTTC.